This T cell receptor beta chain was sequenced in a study of control samples from healthy donors and cancer patients. Germline lookup yields CDR1 MRHNA and CDR2 SNTAGT. The V gene lost 5 bases and the J gene lost 9 bases, with 11 bases spanning the gap. The length of the CDR3 is 12 residues. Sequenced by immunoSEQ multiplex PCR; TCRdb stores in-frame clones only, minus some. Of just over 150,000 clones in the sample, 93% were seen once. The chain combines TRBV6-4 with TRBJ2-1, with D uncertain. The sequence derives from a man aged 50 to 60 in good health. The sequenced material came from blood. CDR3 sequence: CASSILDGEQFF. The CDR3 region has the DNA TGTGCCAGCAGTATCCTGGATGGTGAGCAGTTCTTC.